This T cell receptor beta chain comes out of a study of T cells expressing NK-cell markers. About the research overall: The authors derived TCR beta repertoires from sorted CD3+CD56+NKG2C+, CD3+CD56+NKG2C- and CD3+CD56-NKG2C+ T cells. The study sequenced eight donors, seven HCMV-seropositive and one seronegative.

Study results and limitations: Of the CD8+ T cells in about 6 donors, about 1.0-7.0% belonged to dominant NKG2C+ clonotypes.

As concerns this clonotype: Its specificity is unknown.

5'RACE template switching built TCR beta cDNA with unique molecular identifiers. With the 5' RACE reads reprocessed, TCRdb shows one record per CDR3 protein and no DNA. The sample shows 350,000 to 450,000 distinct CDR3 sequences, and roughly 5.4% sits with its ten largest clones. The germline V gene has CDR1 MDHEN and CDR2 SYDVKM. The CDR3 runs to 15 residues. The sequenced sample was blood T cells: a sorted CD56 or NKG2C T cell subset, CD4+ or CD8+ T cells, or bulk PBMC T cells (not recorded which). This rearrangement joins TRBV28 to TRBJ1-2; lacking DNA, the TRBD1 call made by TCRdb goes unchecked. This sequence originates from a man aged 18-75 years in good health. This CDR3 reads CASSDIRGRNYGYTF.